The entry below gives a single TCR beta chain sequence along with its context. This clonotype occurred a few times. Its antigen is not yet known. No much larger clone exists at a distance of one base, and base qualities are not known. Graves' hyperthyroidism was defined as stable when no progression to ophthalmopathy occurred over 18 months of follow-up. Hyperthyroidism patients were newly diagnosed, with disease duration under 2 months, and aged 18 to 65 years. Exclusion was applied to patients with uncontrolled infections, other autoimmune diseases, pregnancy or lactation. Diagnoses were established on the basis of clinical symptoms, serum thyroxine and TRAb, thyroid ultrasound, and orbital computed tomography. PBMCs were separated from 10 ml of fresh peripheral blood using Ficoll-Paque density gradient centrifugation. Total RNA was extracted with Trizol reagent, and quality was checked on an Agilent 2100 Bioanalyzer.

Amplification of TCR beta CDR3 regions was carried out from RNA transcripts. The first round of RT-PCR for the TCR CDR3 was performed with the HTBI primer set and the Qiagen OneStep RT-PCR kit. A second multiplex PCR round built the libraries, followed by size selection and purification. The libraries were sequenced on an Illumina HiSeq2000 using paired-end 100 bp reads. In the paper's pipeline: SOAPnuke was used to process the raw data, removing reads that contained adapters or uncalled bases, had a mean Phred below 15, or lacked an exact match to the constant primer or identifier. High-quality paired reads were merged with COPE v1.2.5, and unique nucleotide sequences were defined as clonotypes. MiTCR v1.1 was used to align clonotypes to the IMGT TRBV, TRBD and TRBJ reference segments. The analysis included only V-J combinations with a frequency above 0.0001, which together covered 99% to 99.2% of the repertoires. The TCS score was defined as F50 (clonal expansion) divided by E x V (chaos), with BLOSUM62-based TCRdist calculated between CDR3 peptides within each V-J. Welch's t-statistics and random forest reduced around 520 V-J features to 10 to 15, which were used in a naive Bayes classifier (R e1071). TCRdb applied fastp at Q25 and MiXCR to the public reads, then kept only in-frame beta chains. Identical CDR3 proteins give one entry, which carries the most common genes and DNA. The V and J calls follow TCRdb's processing rather than the paper's. The sample table records around 400,000 distinct CDR3 sequences; 20% to 25% of these occur just once. The ten largest account for around 79% of the sample.

The sample is drawn from a study of T cells in Graves' hyperthyroidism and ophthalmopathy (dated by TCRdb to between 2019 and 2020). For the study in its entirety: Peripheral blood samples were taken at the time of initial diagnosis, prior to any treatment. To identify TCR V-J signatures that set the groups apart, the researchers used a discovery cohort of about a hundred patients, made up of around 40 with Graves' ophthalmopathy and 55 to 65 with stable Graves' hyperthyroidism. An independent validation cohort of around 19 hyperthyroidism patients and 17 patients who later progressed to ophthalmopathy tested prospective prediction of ophthalmopathy. The 100 discovery patients were randomly split 7:3 into training and test sets. In more than five Graves' hyperthyroidism patients, the study also compared T-cell repertoires from thyroid tissue with T-cell repertoires from blood. After sampling, hyperthyroidism patients received methimazole starting at 30 mg daily, and ophthalmopathy patients received high-dose intravenous methylprednisolone. The paper reports TCR Vbeta CDR3 sequencing of approximately 140 peripheral blood samples: around 41 ophthalmopathy, some 80 hyperthyroidism and approximately 17 progressor patients. The full study reports these points: No statistical method was used to set the sample size in advance, and investigators knew the group allocation. A 13 V-J signature model separated ophthalmopathy from stable hyperthyroidism, with around 91% sensitivity and just under 84% specificity in cross-validation and 80%/75% in testing. In validation, the model predicted progression to ophthalmopathy a median of approximately 6.6 months before onset, with approximately 70% sensitivity and about 75% specificity. Most expanded thyroid clonotypes (frequency above 0.001) were also detected in blood, a finding suggesting that blood repertoires may reflect thyroid immune responses.

From the germline V gene, CDR1 is KGHDR and CDR2 is SFDVKD. The cysteine opens and the phenylalanine closes a CDR3 of 17 amino acids. Kept here is only the CDR3 DNA, which spans 51 bases and is read in frame from base 1. V is clipped by 4 bases and J by 8 bases, and the sequence between their germline boundaries is 22 bases long. The sequence came from a man aged 45-65 years with Graves' hyperthyroidism. The chain employs TRBV24-1 and TRBJ2-2; the D gene is possibly TRBD1, with 6 bases matching. Specimen: blood. CDR3 region: CATSDSSRTAKKGELFF. The sequenced DNA is TGTGCCACCAGTGACAGCTCCCGGACAGCGAAGAAAGGGGAGCTGTTTTTT.